The 17 T cell receptor beta chains in this list originate from one sample, sequenced in a study of T cell responses to AZD1222 COVID-19 vaccine. The repertoire was sequenced with immunoSEQ multiplex PCR; TCRdb's copy has only in-frame clones and lacks some. The sample shows nearly 110,000 clones, around 92% of them seen only once. The sample in question was peripheral blood, obtained 28 days after the second AZD1222 dose. The receptors originated from an adult who received the AZD1222 COVID-19 vaccine.

The chain has TRBV7-9 and TRBJ1-5, with 7 bases that match TRBD1. CDR3 length: 16 amino acids. The germline V gene has CDR1 SEHNR and CDR2 FQNEAQ (reference sequence). With 2 bases clipped from V and 1 base from J, the junction kept 5 bases outside the gene matches. Here the CDR3 reads CASSLTTGVSNQPQHF. Here the CDR3 DNA reads TGTGCCAGCAGCTTAACCACAGGGGTGAGCAATCAGCCCCAGCATTTT.

The genes are TRBV7-2 and TRBJ2-7; 7 bases align to TRBD1. Germline values: CDR1 SGHTA, CDR2 FQGNSA. Unmatched junction bases numbered 4, after V lost 3 bases and J lost 2 bases. CDR3 length: 14 residues. The CDR3 loop is CASSFQTGTYEQYF. CDR3 in DNA: TGTGCCAGCAGCTTTCAGACAGGGACCTACGAGCAGTACTTC. Full variable domain (missing parts from reference TRBV7-2 and TRBJ2-7): GAGVSQSPSNKVTEKGKDVELRCDPISGHTALYWYRQSLGQGLEFLIYFQGNSAPDKSGLPSDRFSAERTGGSVSTLTIQRTQQEDSAVYLCASSFQTGTYEQYFGPGTRLTVT.

CDR3 region: CASSGTSGSIRIASYNEQFF. The DNA for the CDR3 is TGTGCCAGCAGTGGAACTAGCGGGAGTATTCGGATCGCGTCCTACAATGAGCAGTTCTTC. This sequence joins TRBV27 and TRBJ2-1, with TRBD2 matching over 11 bases. V trimming: 5 bases; J trimming: 1 base; junction bases outside the gene matches: 16. Germline V CDR1 and CDR2: MNHEY, SMNVEV (reference sequence). CDR3 length: 20 residues.

V gene TRBV4-1 combines with J gene TRBJ1-6; D unresolved. This CDR3 spans 14 amino acids. Germline V CDR1 and CDR2: MGHRA, YSYEKL. The ends were cut back, 0 bases at V and 4 bases at J, with 4 bases in the middle. The CDR3 spells CASSQDTYNSPLHF. CDR3 DNA sequence: TGCGCCAGCAGCCAAGACACATATAATTCACCCCTCCACTTT.

The chain couples TRBV29-1 to TRBJ1-2, with 8 bases identical to TRBD1. The V segment lost 5 bases and the J segment 6 bases; nucleotides outside the gene matches: 5. Germline CDR1 and CDR2: SQVTM and ANQGSEA. The CDR3 runs 12 residues. CDR3 amino acids: CSVRTGRDGYTF. CDR3 bases: TGCAGCGTTAGGACAGGGAGGGATGGCTACACCTTC.

This rearrangement joins TRBV6-6 to TRBJ1-4, with TRBD1 as a possible D gene (5 bases). The CDR3 is made up of 16 amino acids. Trimming pared 7 bases from V and 0 bases from J, leaving 15 bases between. Germline V gives CDR1 MNHNY, CDR2 SVGAGI (reference sequence). The DNA for the CDR3 is TGTGCCAGCACAGGAAGGGGTTCGGCAACTAATGAAAAACTGTTTTTT. Protein sequence: CASTGRGSATNEKLFF.

The V and J genes are TRBV6-5 and TRBJ1-4, with TRBD1 matching 7 bases. The CDR3 has 15 amino acids. Looked up from germline, CDR1 is MNHEY and CDR2 is SVGAGI. After removal of 6 bases from V and 4 bases from J, the junction contained 8 bases not matched to a gene. In nucleotides, the CDR3 is TGTGCCAGCAGACCCCGGGACAGCCTTAATGAAAAACTGTTTTTT. Translated: CASRPRDSLNEKLFF.

The V gene is TRBV19, the J gene TRBJ1-6, with D tentatively TRBD1 (6 bases). Per the germline V gene, CDR1 is LNHDA and CDR2 is SQIVND (reference sequence). The V and J ends lost 3 bases and 0 bases respectively, with 21 bases between them. This CDR3 is 20 amino acids long. In nucleotides, the CDR3 is TGTGCCAGTAGTATGTCCCTAACCGACAGGCAGAGCTCCTATAATTCACCCCTCCACTTT. Protein: CASSMSLTDRQSSYNSPLHF.

V is TRBV12-3 or TRBV12-4 and J is TRBJ2-1; 7 bases match TRBD1. J lost 8 bases, V lost 2 bases, and 3 bases had no gene match. The CDR3 covers 13 residues. Written as DNA, the CDR3 is TGTGCCAGCAGTTTATCTAGGGGGCATGAGCAGTTCTTC. Amino acid sequence: CASSLSRGHEQFF.

CDR3 sequence (DNA): TGTGCCAGCAGCCAAGTAGGGACAACTAATGAAAAACTGTTTTTT. It codes for CASSQVGTTNEKLFF. V gene TRBV3-1 (or the pseudogene TRBV3-2) combines with J gene TRBJ1-4; no firm D call. V was pared by 1 base and J by 0 bases, with 6 bases between. The germline CDR1 and CDR2 sequences are LGHDT and YNNKEL (reference sequence). The CDR3 is 15 residues long.

This chain uses TRBV7-9 with TRBJ1-6, with D tentatively TRBD1 (5 bases). The CDR3 spans 14 residues. The germline gives CDR1 SEHNR, CDR2 FQNEAQ (reference sequence). The germline V and J ends were trimmed by 1 base and 10 bases, with 11 bases remaining between them. The CDR3 DNA reads as TGTGCCAGCAGCTTAGAGGGGACCGCATCACCCCTCCACTTT. Translated, it gives CASSLEGTASPLHF.

The chain couples TRBV5-5 to TRBJ1-1, with unresolved D. The V and J ends lost 0 bases and 4 bases respectively, with 7 bases between them. This CDR3 is 13 amino acids long. From germline, CDR1 is SGHKS and CDR2 YYEKEE (reference sequence). CDR3 sequence reads: CASSLVGPTEAFF. CDR3 bases: TGTGCCAGCAGCTTGGTAGGGCCCACTGAAGCTTTCTTT. Looking up the rest from reference TRBV5-5 and TRBJ1-1 gives the full variable domain: DAGVTQSPTHLIKTRGQQVTLRCSPISGHKSVSWYQQVLGQGPQFIFQYYEKEERGRGNFPDRFSARQFPNYSSELNVNALLLGDSALYLCASSLVGPTEAFFGQGTRLTVV.

V and J are TRBV2 and TRBJ1-5; unclear D gene. Trimming removed 7 bases from V and 4 bases from J, with 11 bases in between. CDR3 length equals 13 residues. The V gene's germline CDR1 is SNHLY and CDR2 FYNNEI. The CDR3 region is CASTRHPNQPQHF. CDR3 in DNA: TGTGCCAGCACGAGACACCCTAATCAGCCCCAGCATTTT.

The chain links TRBV6-6 to TRBJ2-1; unclear D gene. This CDR3 is built from 15 residues. The germline V and J ends were trimmed by 0 bases and 5 bases, with 11 bases remaining between them. Germline V gene lookup returns CDR1 MNHNY and CDR2 SVGAGI (reference sequence). The CDR3 reads CASSYSAFGDNEQFF. The DNA for the CDR3 is TGTGCCAGCAGTTACTCGGCCTTTGGCGACAATGAGCAGTTCTTC.

V is TRBV6-5 and J is TRBJ1-1, with D uncertain. The CDR3 runs 12 residues. The germline V gene has CDR1 MNHEY and CDR2 SVGAGI. V dropped 0 bases and J dropped 6 bases, with 5 bases sitting between them. CDR3 loop: CASSYSGPEAFF. CDR3 nucleotide sequence: TGTGCCAGCAGTTACTCGGGCCCTGAAGCTTTCTTT.

The rearrangement links TRBV19 to TRBJ2-3, with 11 bases matching TRBD2. Losses at the gene ends were 6 bases for V and 1 base for J; bases not matched to a gene: 0. The CDR3 has 14 residues. Per the germline V gene, CDR1 is LNHDA and CDR2 is SQIVND (reference sequence). CDR3 bases: TGTGCCAGTAGACTAGCGGGGGGCACAGATACGCAGTATTTT. Translating it yields CASRLAGGTDTQYF.

The chain carries TRBV9 and TRBJ2-5; weak D call: TRBD2 (6 bases). V was clipped by 3 bases and J by 2 bases, with 14 bases between them. The germline V gene encodes CDR1 SGDLS and CDR2 YYNGEE. CDR3 length: 15 residues. The CDR3 sequence: CASSGRSGSQETQYF. DNA for the CDR3: TGTGCCAGCAGCGGACGTAGCGGAAGTCAAGAGACCCAGTACTTC.